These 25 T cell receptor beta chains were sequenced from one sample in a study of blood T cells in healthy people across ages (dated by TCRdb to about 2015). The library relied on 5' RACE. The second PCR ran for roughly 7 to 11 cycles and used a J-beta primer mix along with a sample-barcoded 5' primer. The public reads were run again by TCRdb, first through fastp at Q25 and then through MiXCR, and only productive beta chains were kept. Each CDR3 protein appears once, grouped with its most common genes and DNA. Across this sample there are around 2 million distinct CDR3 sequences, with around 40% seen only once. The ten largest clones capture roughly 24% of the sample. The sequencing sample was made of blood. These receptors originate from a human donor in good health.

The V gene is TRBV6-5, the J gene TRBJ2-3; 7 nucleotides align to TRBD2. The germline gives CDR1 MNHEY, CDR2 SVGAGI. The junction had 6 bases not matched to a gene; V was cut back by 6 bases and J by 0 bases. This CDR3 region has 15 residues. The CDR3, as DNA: TGTGCCAGCAGATTGGGACTACCTAGCACAGATACGCAGTATTTT. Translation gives CASRLGLPSTDTQYF.

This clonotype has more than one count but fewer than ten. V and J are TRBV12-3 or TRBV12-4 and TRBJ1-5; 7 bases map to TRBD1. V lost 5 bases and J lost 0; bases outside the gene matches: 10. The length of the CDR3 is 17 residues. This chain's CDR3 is CASSRTGDLRSNQPQHF. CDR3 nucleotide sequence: TGTGCCAGCAGTCGAACAGGGGATCTCCGTAGCAATCAGCCCCAGCATTTT.

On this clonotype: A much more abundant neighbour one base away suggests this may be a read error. The CDR3 nucleotides are TGCAGTGCTAGAGACCCCTGGGTTGGGGAGACCCAGTACTTC. This translates into CSARDPWVGETQYF. V usage is TRBV20-1 and J usage is TRBJ2-7, with unresolved D. The DNA end favors TRBJ2-5, so the J call may be wrong. The CDR3 sequence is 14 residues long. The germline V gene encodes CDR1 DFQATT and CDR2 SNEGSKA (reference sequence).

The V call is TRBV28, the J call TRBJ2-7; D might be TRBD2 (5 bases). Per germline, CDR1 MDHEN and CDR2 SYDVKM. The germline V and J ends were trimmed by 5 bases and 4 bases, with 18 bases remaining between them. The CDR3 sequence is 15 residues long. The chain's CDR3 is CASSIRGLSIYEQYF. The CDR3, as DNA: TGTGCCAGCAGTATTCGAGGGTTGTCCATTTACGAGCAGTACTTC.

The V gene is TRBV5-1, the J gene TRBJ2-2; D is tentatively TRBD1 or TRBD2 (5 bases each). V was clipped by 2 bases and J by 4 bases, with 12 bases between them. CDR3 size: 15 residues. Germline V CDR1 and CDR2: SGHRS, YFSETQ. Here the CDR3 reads CASSLGAAGTGELFF. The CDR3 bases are TGCGCCAGCAGCTTAGGGGCCGCGGGCACCGGGGAGCTGTTTTTT.

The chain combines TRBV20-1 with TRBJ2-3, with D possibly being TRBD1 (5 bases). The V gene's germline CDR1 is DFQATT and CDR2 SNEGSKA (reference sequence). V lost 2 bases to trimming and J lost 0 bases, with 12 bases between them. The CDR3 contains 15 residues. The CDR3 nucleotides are TGCAGTGCTAGATGGCAGGGCACTAGCACAGATACGCAGTATTTT. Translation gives CSARWQGTSTDTQYF.

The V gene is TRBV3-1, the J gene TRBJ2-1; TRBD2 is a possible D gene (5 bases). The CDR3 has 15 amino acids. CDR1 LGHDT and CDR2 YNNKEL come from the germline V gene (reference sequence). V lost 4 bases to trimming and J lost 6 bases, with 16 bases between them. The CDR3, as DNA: TGTGCCAGCAGCCCGCTAGCAATGGGCGGCAATGAGCAGTTCTTC. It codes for CASSPLAMGGNEQFF.

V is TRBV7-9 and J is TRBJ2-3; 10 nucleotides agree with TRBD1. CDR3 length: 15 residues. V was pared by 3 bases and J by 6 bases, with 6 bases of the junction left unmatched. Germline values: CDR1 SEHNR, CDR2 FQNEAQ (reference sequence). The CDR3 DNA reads TGTGCCAGCAGCTTTTGGGACAGGGGAGGGGATACGCAGTATTTT. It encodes CASSFWDRGGDTQYF. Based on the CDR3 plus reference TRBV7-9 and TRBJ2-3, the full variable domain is DTGVSQNPRHKITKRGQNVTFRCDPISEHNRLYWYRQTLGQGPEFLTYFQNEAQLEKSRLLSDRFSAERPKGSFSTLEIQRTEQGDSAMYLCASSFWDRGGDTQYFGPGTRLTVL.

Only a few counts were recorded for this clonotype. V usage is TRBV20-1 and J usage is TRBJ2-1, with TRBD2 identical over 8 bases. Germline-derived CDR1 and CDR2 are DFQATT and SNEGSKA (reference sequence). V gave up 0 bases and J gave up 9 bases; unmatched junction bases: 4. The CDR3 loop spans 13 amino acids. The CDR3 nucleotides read TGCAGTGCTAGAGAAGGACTAGCCGGTGAGCAGTTCTTC. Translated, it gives CSAREGLAGEQFF.

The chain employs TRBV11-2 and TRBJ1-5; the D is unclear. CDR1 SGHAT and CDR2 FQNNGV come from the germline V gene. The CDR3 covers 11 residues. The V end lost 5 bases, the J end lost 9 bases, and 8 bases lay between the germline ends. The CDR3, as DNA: TGTGCCAGCAGCCTCAACGGGCCCCAGCATTTT. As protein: CASSLNGPQHF.

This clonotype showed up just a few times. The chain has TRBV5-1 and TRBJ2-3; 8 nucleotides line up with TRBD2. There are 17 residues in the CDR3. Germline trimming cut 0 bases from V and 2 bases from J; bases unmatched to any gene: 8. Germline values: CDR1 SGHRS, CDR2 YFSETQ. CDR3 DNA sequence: TGCGCCAGCAGCTTGGGTGTAGCGGGGATTACCACAGATACGCAGTATTTT. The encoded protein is CASSLGVAGITTDTQYF.

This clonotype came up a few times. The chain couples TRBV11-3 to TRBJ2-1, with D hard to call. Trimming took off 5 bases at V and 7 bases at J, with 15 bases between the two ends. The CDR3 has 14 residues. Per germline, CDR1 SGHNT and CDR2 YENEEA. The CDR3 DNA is TGTGCCAGCAGCCCGAAAGTTCAGAGAAATGAGCAGTTCTTC. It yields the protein CASSPKVQRNEQFF.

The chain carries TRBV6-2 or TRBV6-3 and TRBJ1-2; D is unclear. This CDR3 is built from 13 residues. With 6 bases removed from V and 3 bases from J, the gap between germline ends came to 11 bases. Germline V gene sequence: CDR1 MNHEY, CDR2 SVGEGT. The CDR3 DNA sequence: TGTGCCAGCAGATCAGCTCAGGACTATGGCTACACCTTC. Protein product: CASRSAQDYGYTF.

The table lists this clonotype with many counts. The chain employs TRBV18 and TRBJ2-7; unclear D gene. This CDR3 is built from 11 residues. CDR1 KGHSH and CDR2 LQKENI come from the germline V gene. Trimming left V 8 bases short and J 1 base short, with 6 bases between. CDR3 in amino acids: CASHLSYEQYF. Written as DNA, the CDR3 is TGTGCCAGCCACCTATCCTACGAGCAGTACTTC. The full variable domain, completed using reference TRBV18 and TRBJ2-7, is NAGVMQNPRHLVRRRGQEARLRCSPMKGHSHVYWYRQLPEEGLKFMVYLQKENIIDESGMPKERFSAEFPKEGPSILRIQQVVRGDSAAYFCASHLSYEQYFGPGTRLTVT.

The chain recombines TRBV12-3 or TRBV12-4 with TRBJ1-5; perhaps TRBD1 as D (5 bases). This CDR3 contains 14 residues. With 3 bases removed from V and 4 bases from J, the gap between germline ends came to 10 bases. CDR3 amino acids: CASSLGRINQPQHF. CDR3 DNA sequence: TGTGCCAGCAGTTTGGGGCGGATAAATCAGCCCCAGCATTTT.

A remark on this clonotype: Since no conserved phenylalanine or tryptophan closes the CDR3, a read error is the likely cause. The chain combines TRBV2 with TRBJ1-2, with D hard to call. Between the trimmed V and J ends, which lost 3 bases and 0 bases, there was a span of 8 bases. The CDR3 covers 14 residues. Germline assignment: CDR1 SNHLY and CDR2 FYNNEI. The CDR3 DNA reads TGTGCCAGCAGTGAGACCCAGGCTAACTATGGCTACACCTCC. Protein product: CASSETQANYGYTS.

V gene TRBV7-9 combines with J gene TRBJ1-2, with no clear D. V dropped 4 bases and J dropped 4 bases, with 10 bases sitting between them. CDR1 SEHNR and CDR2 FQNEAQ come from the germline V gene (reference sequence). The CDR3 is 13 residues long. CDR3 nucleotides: TGTGCCAGCAGCTATAAGGATTTCTATGGCTACACCTTC. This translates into CASSYKDFYGYTF.

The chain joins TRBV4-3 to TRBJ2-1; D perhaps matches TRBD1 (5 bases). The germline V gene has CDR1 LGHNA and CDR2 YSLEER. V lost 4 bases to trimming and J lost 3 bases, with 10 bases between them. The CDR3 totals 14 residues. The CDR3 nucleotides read TGCGCCAGCAGCCCCGAACAGGTCTACAATGAGCAGTTCTTC. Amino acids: CASSPEQVYNEQFF.

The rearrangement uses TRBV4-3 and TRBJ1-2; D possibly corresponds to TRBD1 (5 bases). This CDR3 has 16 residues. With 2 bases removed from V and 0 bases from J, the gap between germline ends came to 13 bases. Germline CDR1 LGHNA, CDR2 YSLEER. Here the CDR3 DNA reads TGCGCCAGCAGCCAATTTGCAGGGAATACTAACTATGGCTACACCTTC. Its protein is CASSQFAGNTNYGYTF.

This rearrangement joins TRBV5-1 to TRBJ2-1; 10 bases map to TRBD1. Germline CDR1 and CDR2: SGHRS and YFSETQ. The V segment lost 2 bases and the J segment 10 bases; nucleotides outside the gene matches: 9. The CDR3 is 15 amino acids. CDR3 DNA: TGCGCCAGCAGCTTCTCGAGACAGGGGGCCTACGAGCAGTTCTTC. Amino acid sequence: CASSFSRQGAYEQFF.

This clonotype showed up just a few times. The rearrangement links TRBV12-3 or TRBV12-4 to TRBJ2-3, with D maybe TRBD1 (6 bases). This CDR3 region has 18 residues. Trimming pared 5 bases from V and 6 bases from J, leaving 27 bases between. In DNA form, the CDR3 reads TGTGCCAGCAGTCGAACCCAGGGACACAGACAAATGGGGGATACGCAGTATTTT. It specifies CASSRTQGHRQMGDTQYF.

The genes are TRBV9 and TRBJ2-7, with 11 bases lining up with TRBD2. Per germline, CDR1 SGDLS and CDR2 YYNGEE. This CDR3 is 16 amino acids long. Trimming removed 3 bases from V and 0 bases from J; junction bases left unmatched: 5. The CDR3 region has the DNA TGTGCCAGCAGCGGACTAGCGGGGACCAGCTCCTACGAGCAGTACTTC. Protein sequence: CASSGLAGTSSYEQYF.

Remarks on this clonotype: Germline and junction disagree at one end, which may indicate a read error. The CDR3 loop reads CAGSLSGQLHSYEQYF. The CDR3 DNA is TGTGCCGGCAGTTTATCGGGGCAGCTCCACTCCTACGAGCAGTACTTC. V is TRBV27 and J is TRBJ2-7; D assignment may be TRBD1 or TRBD2 (5 bases each). The CDR3 runs to 16 residues. Germline V gene data show CDR1 as MNHEY and CDR2 as SMNVEV (reference sequence).

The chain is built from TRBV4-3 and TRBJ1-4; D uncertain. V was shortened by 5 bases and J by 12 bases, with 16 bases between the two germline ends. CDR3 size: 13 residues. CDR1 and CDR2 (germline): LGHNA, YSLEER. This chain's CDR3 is CASSNGLEEELFF. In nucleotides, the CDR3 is TGCGCCAGCAGCAATGGGCTCGAGGAAGAACTGTTTTTT.

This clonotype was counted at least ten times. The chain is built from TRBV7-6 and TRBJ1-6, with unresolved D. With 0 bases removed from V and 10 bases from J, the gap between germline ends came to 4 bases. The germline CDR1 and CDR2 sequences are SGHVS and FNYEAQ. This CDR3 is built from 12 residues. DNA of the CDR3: TGTGCCAGCAGCTTAGCGGAGTCACCCCTCCACTTT. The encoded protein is CASSLAESPLHF.